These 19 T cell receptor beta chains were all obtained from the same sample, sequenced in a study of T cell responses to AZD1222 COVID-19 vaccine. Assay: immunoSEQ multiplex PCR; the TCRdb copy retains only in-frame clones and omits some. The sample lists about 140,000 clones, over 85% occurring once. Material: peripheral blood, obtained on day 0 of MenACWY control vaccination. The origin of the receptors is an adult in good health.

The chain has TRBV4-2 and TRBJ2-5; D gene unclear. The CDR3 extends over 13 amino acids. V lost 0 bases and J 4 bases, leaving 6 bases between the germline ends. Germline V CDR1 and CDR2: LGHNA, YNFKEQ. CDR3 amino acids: CASSQDRAETQYF. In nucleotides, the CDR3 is TGTGCCAGCAGCCAAGATAGGGCAGAGACCCAGTACTTC.

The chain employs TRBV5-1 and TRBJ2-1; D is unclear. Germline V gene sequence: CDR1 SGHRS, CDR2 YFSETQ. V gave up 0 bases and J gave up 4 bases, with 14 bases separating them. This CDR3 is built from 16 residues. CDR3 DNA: TGCGCCAGCAGCTTGGAATCCGGGTCGATATACAATGAGCAGTTCTTC. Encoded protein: CASSLESGSIYNEQFF. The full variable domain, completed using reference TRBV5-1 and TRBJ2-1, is KAGVTQTPRYLIKTRGQQVTLSCSPISGHRSVSWYQQTPGQGLQFLFEYFSETQRNKGNFPGRFSGRQFSNSRSEMNVSTLELGDSALYLCASSLESGSIYNEQFFGPGTRLTVL.

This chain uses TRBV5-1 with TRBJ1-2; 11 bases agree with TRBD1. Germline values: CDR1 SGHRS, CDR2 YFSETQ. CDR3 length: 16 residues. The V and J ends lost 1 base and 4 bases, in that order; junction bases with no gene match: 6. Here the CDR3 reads CASSLRTGGVVYGYTF. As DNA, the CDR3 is TGCGCCAGCAGCTTGCGGACAGGGGGCGTTGTCTATGGCTACACCTTC.

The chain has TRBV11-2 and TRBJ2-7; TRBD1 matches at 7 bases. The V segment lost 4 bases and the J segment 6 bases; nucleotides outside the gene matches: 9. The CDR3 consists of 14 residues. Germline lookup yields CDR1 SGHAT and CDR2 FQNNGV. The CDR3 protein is CASSYSDRRSEQYF. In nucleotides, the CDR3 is TGTGCCAGCAGCTACTCGGACAGGAGGAGCGAGCAGTACTTC. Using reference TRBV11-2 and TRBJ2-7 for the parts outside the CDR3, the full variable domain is EAGVAQSPRYKIIEKRQSVAFWCNPISGHATLYWYQQILGQGPKLLIQFQNNGVVDDSQLPKDRFSAERLKGVDSTLKIQPAKLEDSAVYLCASSYSDRRSEQYFGPGTRLTVT.

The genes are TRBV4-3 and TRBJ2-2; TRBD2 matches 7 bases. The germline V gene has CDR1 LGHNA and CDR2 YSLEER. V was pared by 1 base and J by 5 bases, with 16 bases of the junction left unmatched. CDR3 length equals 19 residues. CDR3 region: CASSQAPLTGGGRTGELFF. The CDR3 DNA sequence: TGCGCCAGCAGCCAAGCCCCCCTAACTGGCGGGGGTCGAACCGGGGAGCTGTTTTTT.

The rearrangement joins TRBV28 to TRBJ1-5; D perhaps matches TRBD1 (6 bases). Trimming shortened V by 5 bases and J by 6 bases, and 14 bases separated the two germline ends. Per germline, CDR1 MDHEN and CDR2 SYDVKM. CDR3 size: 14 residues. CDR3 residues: CASSPRAGVQPQHF. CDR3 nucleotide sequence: TGTGCCAGCAGTCCCCGGGCAGGGGTTCAGCCCCAGCATTTT.

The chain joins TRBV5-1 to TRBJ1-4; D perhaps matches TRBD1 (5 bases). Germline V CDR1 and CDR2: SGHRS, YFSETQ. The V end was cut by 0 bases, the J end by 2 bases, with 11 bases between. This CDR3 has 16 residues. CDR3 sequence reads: CASSLATRGTNEKLFF. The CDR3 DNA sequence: TGCGCCAGCAGCTTGGCAACCCGGGGGACTAATGAAAAACTGTTTTTT.

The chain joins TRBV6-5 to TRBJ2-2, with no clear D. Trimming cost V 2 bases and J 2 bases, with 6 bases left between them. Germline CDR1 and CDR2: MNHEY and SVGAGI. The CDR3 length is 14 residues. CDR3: CASSYGHNTGELFF. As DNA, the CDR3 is TGTGCCAGCAGTTACGGGCACAACACCGGGGAGCTGTTTTTT.

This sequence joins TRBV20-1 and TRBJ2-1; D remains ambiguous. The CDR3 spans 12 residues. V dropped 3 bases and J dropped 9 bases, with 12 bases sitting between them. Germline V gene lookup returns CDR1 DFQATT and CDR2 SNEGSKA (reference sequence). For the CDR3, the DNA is TGCAGTGCTAGTACCGAGTTGGCTGAGCAGTTCTTC. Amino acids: CSASTELAEQFF.

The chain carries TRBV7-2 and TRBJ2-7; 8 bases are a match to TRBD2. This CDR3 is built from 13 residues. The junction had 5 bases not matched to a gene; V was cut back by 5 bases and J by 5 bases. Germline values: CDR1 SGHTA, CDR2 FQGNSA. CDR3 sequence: CASSLSGSDEQYF. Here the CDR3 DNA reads TGTGCCAGCAGCCTCAGCGGGAGTGACGAGCAGTACTTC. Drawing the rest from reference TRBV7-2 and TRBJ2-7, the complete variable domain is GAGVSQSPSNKVTEKGKDVELRCDPISGHTALYWYRQSLGQGLEFLIYFQGNSAPDKSGLPSDRFSAERTGGSVSTLTIQRTQQEDSAVYLCASSLSGSDEQYFGPGTRLTVT.

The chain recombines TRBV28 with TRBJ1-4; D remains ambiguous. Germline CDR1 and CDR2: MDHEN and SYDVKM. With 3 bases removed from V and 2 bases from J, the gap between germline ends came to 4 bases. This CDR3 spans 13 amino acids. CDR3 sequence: CASSFSTNEKLFF. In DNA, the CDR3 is TGTGCCAGCAGTTTCTCGACTAATGAAAAACTGTTTTTT.

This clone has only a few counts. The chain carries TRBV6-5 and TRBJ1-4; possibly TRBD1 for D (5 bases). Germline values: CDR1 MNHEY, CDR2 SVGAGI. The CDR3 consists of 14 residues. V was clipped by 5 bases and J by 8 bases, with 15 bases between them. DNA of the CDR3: TGTGCCAGCAGTCCCCGCAGGGAGCTAGAAAAACTGTTTTTT. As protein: CASSPRRELEKLFF.

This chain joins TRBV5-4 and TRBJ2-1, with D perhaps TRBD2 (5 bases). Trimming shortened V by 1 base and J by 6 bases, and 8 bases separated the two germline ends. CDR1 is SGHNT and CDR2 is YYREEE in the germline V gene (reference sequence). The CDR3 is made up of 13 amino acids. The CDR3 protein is CASSLRGPNEQFF. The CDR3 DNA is TGTGCCAGCAGCTTGCGAGGGCCCAATGAGCAGTTCTTC. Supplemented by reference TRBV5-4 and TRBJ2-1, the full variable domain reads ETGVTQSPTHLIKTRGQQVTLRCSSQSGHNTVSWYQQALGQGPQFIFQYYREEENGRGNFPPRFSGLQFPNYSSELNVNALELDDSALYLCASSLRGPNEQFFGPGTRLTVL.

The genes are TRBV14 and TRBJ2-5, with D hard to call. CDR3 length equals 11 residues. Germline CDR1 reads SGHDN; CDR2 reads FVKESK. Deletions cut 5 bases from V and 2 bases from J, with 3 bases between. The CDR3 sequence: CASSIQETQYF. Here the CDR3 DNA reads TGTGCCAGCAGCATACAAGAGACCCAGTACTTC.

The CDR3 sequence: CASSFRDRVNYGYTF. Written as DNA, the CDR3 is TGTGCCAGCAGTTTTCGGGACAGGGTTAACTATGGCTACACCTTC. This chain uses TRBV28 with TRBJ1-2; 9 positions match TRBD1. This CDR3 spans 15 amino acids. V was clipped by 3 bases and J by 1 base; unmatched bases: 3. CDR1 and CDR2 (germline): MDHEN, SYDVKM.

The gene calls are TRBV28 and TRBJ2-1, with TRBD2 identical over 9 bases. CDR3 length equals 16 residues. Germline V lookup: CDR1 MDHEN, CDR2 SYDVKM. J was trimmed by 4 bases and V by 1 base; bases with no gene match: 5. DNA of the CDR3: TGTGCCAGCAGTTTATATGCTAGCGGGGCTTACAATGAGCAGTTCTTC. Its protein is CASSLYASGAYNEQFF.

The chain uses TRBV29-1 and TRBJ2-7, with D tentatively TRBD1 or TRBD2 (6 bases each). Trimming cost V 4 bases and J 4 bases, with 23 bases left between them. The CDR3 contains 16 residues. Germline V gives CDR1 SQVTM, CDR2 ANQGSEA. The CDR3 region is CSVVDLGDTEGYEQYF. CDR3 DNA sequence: TGCAGCGTTGTGGACCTGGGGGACACGGAGGGTTACGAGCAGTACTTC.

The CDR3 DNA reads TGTGCCACCAGCAGAGTAAAGGGAGGCGATAGTATTGAAAAACTGTTTTTT. Translated: CATSRVKGGDSIEKLFF. The chain uses TRBV15 and TRBJ1-4; D is ambiguous. CDR3 length equals 17 residues. Between the trimmed V and J ends, which lost 1 base and 7 bases, there was a span of 19 bases. Germline CDR1 and CDR2: LNHNV and YYDKDF (reference sequence).

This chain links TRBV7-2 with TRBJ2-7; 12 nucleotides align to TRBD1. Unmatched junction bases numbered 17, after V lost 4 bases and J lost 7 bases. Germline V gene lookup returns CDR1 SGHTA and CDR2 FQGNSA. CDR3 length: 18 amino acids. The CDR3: CASSSQSGQGAGHMEQYF. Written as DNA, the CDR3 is TGTGCCAGCAGCTCTCAATCGGGACAGGGGGCGGGACATATGGAGCAGTACTTC.